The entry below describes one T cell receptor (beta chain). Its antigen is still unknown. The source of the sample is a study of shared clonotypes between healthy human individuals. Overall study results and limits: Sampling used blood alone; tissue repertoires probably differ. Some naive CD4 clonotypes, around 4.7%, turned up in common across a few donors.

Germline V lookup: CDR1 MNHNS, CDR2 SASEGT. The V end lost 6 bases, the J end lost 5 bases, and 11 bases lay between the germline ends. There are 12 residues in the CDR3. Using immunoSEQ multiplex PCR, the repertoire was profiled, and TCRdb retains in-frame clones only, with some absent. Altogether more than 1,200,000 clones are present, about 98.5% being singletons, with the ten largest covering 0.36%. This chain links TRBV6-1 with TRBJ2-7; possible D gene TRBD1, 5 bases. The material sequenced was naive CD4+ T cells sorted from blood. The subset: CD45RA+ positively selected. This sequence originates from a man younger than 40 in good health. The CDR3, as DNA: TGTGCCAGCAGACCTCTCAGGGACGAGCAGTACTTC. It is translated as CASRPLRDEQYF.